This T cell receptor (beta chain) was captured in a study of blood T cell repertoires in COVID-19. Produced via immunoSEQ multiplex PCR; TCRdb's table is partial and in-frame only. The sample carries more than 65,000 clones, 60% to 80% recorded once. J lost 1 base, V lost 3 bases, and 7 bases had no gene match. The length of the CDR3 is 17 residues. The germline gives CDR1 DFQATT, CDR2 SNEGSKA (reference sequence). The sequenced sample consisted of peripheral blood. This clonotype originated in a man aged 55 to 70 with acute or convalescent COVID-19. This rearrangement joins TRBV20-1 to TRBJ1-5; TRBD1 matches at 12 bases. The CDR3 sequence: CSASGGTGGRSNQPQHF. CDR3 coding DNA: TGCAGTGCTAGTGGTGGGACAGGGGGCCGAAGCAATCAGCCCCAGCATTTT.